The rows below give T cell receptor beta chains drawn from one sample of a study of chemoradiotherapy in HPV16-positive cancers. Assay used: immunoSEQ multiplex PCR; TCRdb lists only in-frame clones, some missing. The sample consists of approximately 810 clones, more than 65% of them appearing once. The sequenced sample was tumor tissue, obtained from a patient who underwent chemoradiotherapy. These TCRs come from a human donor with HPV-associated anogenital cancer. The CDR3 runs from the conserved cysteine through the conserved F or W.

v_call	j_call	cdr3_aa
TRBV5-1	TRBJ2-5	CASSPGTEETQYF
TRBV18	TRBJ2-5	CASSPKLQETQYF
TRBV6-5	TRBJ2-7	CASSSRRFEQYF
TRBV4-2	TRBJ1-1	CASSQTFGGSTEAFF
TRBV9	TRBJ1-1	CASSVGLDTREAFF
TRBV7-3	TRBJ2-1	CASSLLRGREQFF
TRBV7-3	TRBJ2-3	CASSLEARSTDTQYF
TRBV19	TRBJ1-2	CASSKDVAHQGGYTF
TRBV5-5	TRBJ1-2	CASMVGDRSYGYTF
TRBV10-3	TRBJ2-5	CAIRGAGGSEETQYF
TRBV6-1	TRBJ1-5	CASSEIGGSGNQPQHF
TRBV19	TRBJ1-5	CASSPSRGRLYSNQPQHF
TRBV19	NA	CASSRQGAEQYF
TRBV2	TRBJ1-2	CASNSGANYGYTF
TRBV6-4	TRBJ2-3	CASSDVGGAGDTQYF
TRBV5-5	TRBJ1-2	CASSLRGDYGYTF
TRBV11-3	TRBJ2-3	CASSLEGGATDTQYF
TRBV7-9	TRBJ2-1	CASSFWEYNEQFF
TRBV7-2	TRBJ2-5	CASSLAGLQETQYF
TRBV15	TRBJ2-7	CATSRDGGGTYEQYF
TRBV14	TRBJ1-2	CASRRQGAHGYTF
TRBV11-2	TRBJ2-1	CASSPGLAGMQFF
TRBV4-3	TRBJ2-1	CASSQDPQGSYNEQFF
TRBV4-1	TRBJ2-1	CASSQIQGASSYNEQFF
TRBV18	TRBJ1-2	CASSTTGQTYGYTF
TRBV5-1	TRBJ2-1	CASSFGALYNEQFF
TRBV7-2	TRBJ2-3	CASSLVSGGRGTDTQYF
TRBV4-1	TRBJ2-6	CASSTNLRAGANVLTF
TRBV5-5	TRBJ1-4	CASSVYRQGNQANEKLFF
TRBV29-1	TRBJ1-5	CSVKQDNQPQHF
TRBV2	TRBJ1-5	CASRRTDQPQHF
TRBV7-8	TRBJ1-5	CASSLVGRQPQHF
TRBV14	TRBJ2-7	CASSQDLGQGGRYEQYF
TRBV4-2	TRBJ2-3	CASSQGLEVDTQYF
TRBV7-2	TRBJ2-3	CASSSPHGTQYF
TRBV19	TRBJ2-7	CASSRQGNEQYF
TRBV19	TRBJ1-2	CASSIGTNYGYTF
TRBV5-1	TRBJ2-7	CASSLESGRLEQYF
TRBV15	TRBJ2-3	CATSRVGDGTDTQYF
TRBV7-9	TRBJ1-4	CASSTRRVEKLFF
TRBV5-4	TRBJ2-7	CASSSGTGYYEQYF